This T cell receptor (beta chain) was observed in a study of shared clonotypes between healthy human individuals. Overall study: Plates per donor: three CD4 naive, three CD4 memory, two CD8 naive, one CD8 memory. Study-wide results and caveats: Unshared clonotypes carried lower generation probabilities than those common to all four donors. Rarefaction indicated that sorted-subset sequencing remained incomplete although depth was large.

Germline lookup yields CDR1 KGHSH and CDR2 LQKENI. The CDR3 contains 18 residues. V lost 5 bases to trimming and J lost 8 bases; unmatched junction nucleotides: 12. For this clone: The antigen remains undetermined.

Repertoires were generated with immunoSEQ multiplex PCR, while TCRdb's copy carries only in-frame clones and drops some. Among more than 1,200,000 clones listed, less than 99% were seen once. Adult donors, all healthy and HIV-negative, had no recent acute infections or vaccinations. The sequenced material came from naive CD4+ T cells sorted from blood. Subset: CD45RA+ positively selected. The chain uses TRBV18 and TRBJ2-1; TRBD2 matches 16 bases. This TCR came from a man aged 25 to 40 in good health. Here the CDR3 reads CASSSVSGLAGGPHEQFF. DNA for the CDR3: TGTGCCAGCTCAAGCGTATCGGGACTAGCGGGAGGGCCCCATGAGCAGTTCTTC.